The clone carrying this TCR beta chain appeared a single time. Its antigen is undetermined. TCRdb re-called the 5' RACE reads through MiXCR, storing one row per CDR3 protein. This table has 350,000 to 500,000 distinct CDR3 sequences, 20% to 25% appearing once. This sample stems from a study of T-cell memory formation after mild COVID-19. Looking at the study overall: For the most part, TCR clusters were specific to one donor. General study results and limits: From day 15 to 85, contracting clones were balanced between CD4 and CD8, whereas later expanders leaned toward CD4+. Whether day 37 second-wave clones are SARS-CoV-2-specific was not confirmed. Pre-infection memory already had some responding clones, implying cross-reactive memory joined.

With 6 bases removed from V and 2 bases from J, the gap between germline ends came to 17 bases. The germline V gene has CDR1 LNHDA and CDR2 SQIVND (reference sequence). This CDR3 is built from 15 residues. This chain connects TRBV19 to TRBJ2-7; no clear D. Input material: PBMCs or a T cell subset sorted from them (not recorded which). The sequence was collected from an adult woman who had mild COVID-19 (a few samples of this study predate the infection). Cell type and time point are not known. This CDR3 reads CASRSETIPTYEQYF. The DNA of the CDR3 is TGTGCCAGTAGGTCAGAGACAATTCCTACCTACGAGCAGTACTTC.